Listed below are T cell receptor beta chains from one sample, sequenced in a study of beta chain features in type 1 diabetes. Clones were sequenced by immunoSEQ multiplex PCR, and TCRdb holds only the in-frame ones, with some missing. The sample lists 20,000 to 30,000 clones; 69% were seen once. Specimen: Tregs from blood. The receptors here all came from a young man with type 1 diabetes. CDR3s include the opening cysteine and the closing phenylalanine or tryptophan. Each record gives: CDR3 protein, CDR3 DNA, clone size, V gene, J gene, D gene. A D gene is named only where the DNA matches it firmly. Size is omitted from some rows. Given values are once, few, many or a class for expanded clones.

CASSLVGGGNQPQHF	TGTGCCAGCAGCTTAGTAGGGGGGGGCAATCAGCCCCAGCATTTT	once	TRBV7-2	TRBJ1-5	.
CASFLPGQGVYEQYF	TGTGCCAGCTTTCTTCCGGGACAGGGAGTCTACGAGCAGTACTTC	.	TRBV6-1	TRBJ2-7	TRBD1
CASSQTPGGTSRTQYF	TGTGCCAGCAGCCAAACCCCTGGAGGTACCTCCAGGACCCAGTACTTC	.	TRBV7-9	TRBJ2-5	.
CASSPKHAYEQYF	TGTGCCAGCAGCCCCAAACATGCCTACGAGCAGTACTTC	few	TRBV7-9	TRBJ2-7	.
CATSWGLGTQFF	TGTGCCACCAGCTGGGGACTGGGTACCCAGTTCTTC	.	TRBV15	TRBJ2-1	.
CASSSRLAEQYF	TGTGCCAGCAGTTCGCGACTAGCGGAGCAGTACTTC	.	TRBV10-3	TRBJ2-7	TRBD2
CACGRRLNNEQFF	TGTGCCTGCGGGAGACGACTCAACAATGAGCAGTTCTTC	few	TRBV30	TRBJ2-1	.
CASSPRGGGPTMRQFF	TGTGCCAGCAGTCCTCGTGGCGGGGGACCTACAATGAGGCAGTTCTTC	.	TRBV25-1	TRBJ2-1	TRBD2
CASSAGQLVQETQYF	TGTGCCAGCAGCGCGGGACAGTTGGTACAAGAGACCCAGTACTTC	.	TRBV7-2	TRBJ2-5	.
CASSVAYQETQYF	TGTGCCAGCAGCGTAGCTTATCAAGAGACCCAGTACTTC	.	TRBV9	TRBJ2-5	.
CASSLAGGNYGYTF	TGCGCCAGCAGCTTGGCCGGGGGTAACTATGGCTACACCTTC	few	TRBV5-1	TRBJ1-2	.
CSVERTGATNTEAFF	TGCAGCGTTGAGAGGACAGGGGCGACGAACACTGAAGCTTTCTTT	.	TRBV29-1	TRBJ1-1	TRBD1
CASSSGLAGTDTQYF	TGCGCCAGCAGCTCCGGACTAGCGGGAACAGATACGCAGTATTTT	.	TRBV5-1	TRBJ2-3	TRBD2
CASRLSGGYGGYTF	TGTGCCAGCAGGCTATCAGGGGGCTACGGTGGCTACACCTTC	.	TRBV28	TRBJ1-2	TRBD1
CSVALRAGGFSEQYF	TGCAGCGTTGCCCTCCGGGCAGGGGGTTTCTCCGAGCAGTACTTC	.	TRBV29-1	TRBJ2-7	TRBD1
CASSQDEGQPQHF	TGCGCCAGCAGCCAAGATGAGGGTCAGCCCCAGCATTTT	few	TRBV4-3	TRBJ1-5	.
CASSPQGGTEAFF	TGTGCCAGCAGCCCCCAGGGGGGCACTGAAGCTTTCTTT	.	TRBV27	TRBJ1-1	TRBD1
CASSLVTGGRTAGELFF	TGCGCCAGCAGCTTGGTGACAGGGGGCCGGACTGCCGGGGAGCTGTTTTTT	few	TRBV5-1	TRBJ2-2	TRBD1
CASTPLASGQGETQYF	TGTGCCAGCACACCTTTGGCGTCGGGACAGGGTGAGACCCAGTACTTC	once	TRBV7-2	TRBJ2-5	TRBD1
CASSLGLGPVVYGYTF	TGTGCCAGCAGCTTGGGTCTGGGGCCGGTAGTCTATGGCTACACCTTC	.	TRBV5-6	TRBJ1-2	.
CASSSGRAYEQYF	TGTGCCAGCAGTAGCGGGAGGGCCTACGAGCAGTACTTC	.	TRBV2	TRBJ2-7	TRBD2
CASSLLAGETQYF	TGCGCCAGCAGCTTACTAGCGGGAGAGACCCAGTACTTC	few	TRBV5-1	TRBJ2-5	TRBD2
CASSLEGWDIQYF	TGCGCCAGCAGCTTGGAGGGGTGGGACATTCAGTACTTC	.	TRBV5-1	TRBJ2-4	.
CASSRLGLTYEQYF	TGTGCCAGCAGCCGCTTGGGACTTACCTACGAGCAGTACTTC	once	TRBV7-9	TRBJ2-7	.
CASSARPGGRTEAFF	TGTGCCAGCAGTGCCCGCCCGGGGGGCCGAACTGAAGCTTTCTTT	.	TRBV6-5	TRBJ1-1	.
CASSYGRGTAQYF	TGTGCCAGCAGTTACGGGAGAGGGACAGCGCAGTATTTT	few	TRBV6-5	TRBJ2-3	TRBD1
CASSGGGGSYEQYF	TGTGCCAGCTCTGGAGGCGGGGGGAGTTACGAGCAGTACTTC	.	TRBV18	TRBJ2-7	TRBD2
CASSLRTSGTYNEQFF	TGTGCCAGCAGCTTACGGACTAGCGGGACATACAATGAGCAGTTCTTC	.	TRBV7-2	TRBJ2-1	TRBD2
CSVAGYNEQFF	TGCAGCGTTGCGGGTTACAATGAGCAGTTCTTC	few	TRBV29-1	TRBJ2-1	.
CAWSVGQGDTGELFF	TGTGCCTGGAGTGTGGGACAGGGAGACACCGGGGAGCTGTTTTTT	.	TRBV30	TRBJ2-2	TRBD1
CASSPPGGADRPSYNEQFF	TGTGCCAGCAGCCCCCCCGGGGGAGCGGACCGGCCCTCCTACAATGAGCAGTTCTTC	.	TRBV7-4	TRBJ2-1	.
CASNHPGGGRTKNIQYF	TGTGCCAGTAACCATCCCGGGGGGGGCCGGACCAAAAACATTCAGTACTTC	.	TRBV19	TRBJ2-4	TRBD2
CASSIGLAGGPVPQYF	TGTGCCAGCAGCATCGGACTAGCGGGGGGGCCGGTCCCGCAGTATTTT	.	TRBV11-2	TRBJ2-3	TRBD2
CSALYQETQYF	TGCAGTGCTCTGTACCAAGAGACCCAGTACTTC	.	TRBV20-1	TRBJ2-5	.
CASSLARTGASTDTQYF	TGCGCCAGCAGCTTGGCCCGGACAGGGGCTAGCACAGATACGCAGTATTTT	few	TRBV5-1	TRBJ2-3	TRBD1
CASSLVSGRGNEQFF	TGTGCCAGCAGCTTAGTTAGCGGGAGAGGTAATGAGCAGTTCTTC	medium-sized	TRBV7-9	TRBJ2-1	TRBD2
CASSPGLAGGRYNEQFF	TGTGCCAGCAGCCCGGGACTAGCGGGGGGGAGGTACAATGAGCAGTTCTTC	.	TRBV7-2	TRBJ2-1	TRBD2
CASSPGSYTF	TGTGCCAGCAGCCCAGGGAGCTACACCTTC	.	TRBV21-1	TRBJ1-2	.
CASSPGLAGLSTDTQYF	TGTGCCAGCAGCCCGGGACTAGCGGGACTAAGCACAGATACGCAGTATTTT	.	TRBV7-9	TRBJ2-3	TRBD2
CASSLARTSGETQYF	TGTGCCAGCAGCTTAGCGCGCACTAGCGGGGAGACCCAGTACTTC	.	TRBV7-9	TRBJ2-5	TRBD2
CASSPRGLWNEQFF	TGTGCCAGCAGCCCCAGGGGTCTATGGAATGAGCAGTTCTTC	few	TRBV27	TRBJ2-1	.
CASSQLETNYEQYF	TGCGCCAGCAGCCAACTCGAGACAAACTACGAGCAGTACTTC	.	TRBV4-3	TRBJ2-7	.
CASSLGQGEYGYTF	TGTGCCAGCAGCTTAGGACAGGGAGAGTATGGCTACACCTTC	once	TRBV7-2	TRBJ1-2	TRBD1
CASSLILAGVQETQYF	TGCGCCAGCAGCTTGATACTAGCGGGGGTCCAAGAGACCCAGTACTTC	.	TRBV5-1	TRBJ2-5	TRBD2
CASRAGVRWNEQFF	TGTGCCAGCAGAGCGGGAGTCCGGTGGAATGAGCAGTTCTTC	.	TRBV25-1	TRBJ2-1	TRBD2
CAIGTGEEQPQHF	TGTGCCATCGGAACAGGGGAGGAGCAGCCCCAGCATTTT	.	TRBV10-3	TRBJ1-5	TRBD1
CAIMGVTGGYEQYF	TGTGCCATCATGGGGGTGACAGGGGGCTACGAGCAGTACTTC	few	TRBV10-3	TRBJ2-7	TRBD1
CASSFSDEQYF	TGTGCCAGCAGCTTCAGCGACGAGCAGTACTTC	.	TRBV7-6	TRBJ2-7	.
CASSLRLVGQFF	TGTGCCAGCAGTCTCCGACTAGTTGGGCAGTTCTTC	few	TRBV2	TRBJ2-1	.
CASSSAGGRGRANHEQYF	TGTGCCAGCAGTTCTGCCGGGGGTCGTGGGAGGGCTAACCACGAGCAGTACTTC	.	TRBV28	TRBJ2-7	TRBD2
CASSANAGEGGYTF	TGTGCCAGCAGCGCTAATGCAGGGGAGGGGGGCTACACCTTC	.	TRBV7-2	TRBJ1-2	.
CASRLSGGPYNEQFF	TGTGCCAGCAGACTGAGCGGGGGCCCCTACAATGAGCAGTTCTTC	.	TRBV2	TRBJ2-1	TRBD2
CASSFGPGTGELFF	TGTGCCAGCAGCTTTGGCCCGGGGACCGGGGAGCTGTTTTTT	.	TRBV7-2	TRBJ2-2	.
CASSPTQGGEQYF	TGTGCCAGCTCACCAACACAGGGTGGCGAGCAGTACTTC	.	TRBV18	TRBJ2-7	.
CASSDGHLYEQYF	TGTGCCAGCAGTGATGGACACCTCTACGAGCAGTACTTC	.	TRBV6-1	TRBJ2-7	.
CASSLMGQGIYGYTF	TGTGCCAGCAGCTTAATGGGACAGGGAATCTATGGCTACACCTTC	.	TRBV11-2	TRBJ1-2	TRBD1
CASSFYYNEQFF	TGTGCCAGCAGCTTCTATTACAATGAGCAGTTCTTC	.	TRBV7-9	TRBJ2-1	.
CASSRRSMAPEAFF	TGTGCCAGCAGCCGCCGGAGTATGGCCCCTGAAGCTTTCTTT	.	TRBV7-2	TRBJ1-1	.
CASSGGGGYGYTF	TGTGCCAGCAGTGGAGGGGGCGGCTATGGCTACACCTTC	.	TRBV6-1	TRBJ1-2	TRBD1
CASSPGQQSYNSPLHF	TGTGCCAGCAGCCCGGGACAGCAATCCTATAATTCACCCCTCCACTTT	few	TRBV7-9	TRBJ1-6	TRBD1